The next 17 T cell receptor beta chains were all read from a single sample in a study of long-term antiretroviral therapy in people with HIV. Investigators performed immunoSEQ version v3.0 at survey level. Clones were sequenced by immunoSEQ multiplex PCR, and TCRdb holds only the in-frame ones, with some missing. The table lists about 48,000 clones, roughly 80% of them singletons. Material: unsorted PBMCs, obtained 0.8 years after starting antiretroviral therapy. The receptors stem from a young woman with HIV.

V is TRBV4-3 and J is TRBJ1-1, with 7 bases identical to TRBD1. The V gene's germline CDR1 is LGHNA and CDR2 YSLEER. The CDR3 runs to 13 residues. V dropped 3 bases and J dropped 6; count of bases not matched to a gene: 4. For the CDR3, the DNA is TGCGCCAGCAGCCACCGACAGGGCCCTGAAGCTTTCTTT. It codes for CASSHRQGPEAFF.

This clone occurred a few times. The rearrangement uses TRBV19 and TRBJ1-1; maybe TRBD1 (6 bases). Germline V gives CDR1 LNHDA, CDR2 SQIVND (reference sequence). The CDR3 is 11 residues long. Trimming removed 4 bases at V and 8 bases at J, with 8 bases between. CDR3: CASSTDREAFF. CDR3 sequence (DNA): TGTGCCAGTAGTACCGACAGGGAAGCTTTCTTT.

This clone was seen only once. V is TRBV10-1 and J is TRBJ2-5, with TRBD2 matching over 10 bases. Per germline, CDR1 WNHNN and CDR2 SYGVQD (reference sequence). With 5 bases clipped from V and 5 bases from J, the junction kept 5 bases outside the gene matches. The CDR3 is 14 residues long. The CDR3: CASSFSGRSETQYF. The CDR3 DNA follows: TGCGCCAGCAGTTTTAGCGGGAGGTCGGAGACCCAGTACTTC.

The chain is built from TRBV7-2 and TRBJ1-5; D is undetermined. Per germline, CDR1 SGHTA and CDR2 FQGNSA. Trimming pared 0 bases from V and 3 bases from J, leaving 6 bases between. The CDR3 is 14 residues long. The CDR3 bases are TGTGCCAGCAGCTTAGCTTTCGTCAATCAGCCCCAGCATTTT. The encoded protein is CASSLAFVNQPQHF.

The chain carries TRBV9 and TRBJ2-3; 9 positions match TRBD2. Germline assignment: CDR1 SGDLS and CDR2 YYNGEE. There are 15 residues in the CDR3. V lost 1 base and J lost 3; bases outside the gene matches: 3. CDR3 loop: CASSVWSGGTDTQYF. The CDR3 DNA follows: TGTGCCAGCAGCGTATGGAGCGGGGGGACAGATACGCAGTATTTT. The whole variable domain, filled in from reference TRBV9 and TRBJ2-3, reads DSGVTQTPKHLITATGQRVTLRCSPRSGDLSVYWYQQSLDQGLQFLIQYYNGEERAKGNILERFSAQQFPDLHSELNLSSLELGDSALYFCASSVWSGGTDTQYFGPGTRLTVL.

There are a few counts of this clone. CDR3 in amino acids: CASDDRGRSNTGELFF. Written as DNA, the CDR3 is TGTGCCAGCGATGACAGGGGGCGATCGAACACCGGGGAGCTGTTTTTT. The V gene is TRBV19, the J gene TRBJ2-2, with TRBD1 identical over 10 bases. Germline lookup yields CDR1 LNHDA and CDR2 SQIVND (reference sequence). This CDR3 comprises 16 residues. Trimming cost V 9 bases and J 0 bases; bases outside gene matches: 7.

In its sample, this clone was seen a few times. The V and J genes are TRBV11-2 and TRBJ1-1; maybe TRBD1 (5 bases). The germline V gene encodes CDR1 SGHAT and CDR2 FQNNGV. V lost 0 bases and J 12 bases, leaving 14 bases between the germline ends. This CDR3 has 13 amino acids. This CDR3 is CASSLETGGGTFF. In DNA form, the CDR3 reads TGTGCCAGCAGCTTAGAAACAGGCGGGGGAACTTTCTTT.

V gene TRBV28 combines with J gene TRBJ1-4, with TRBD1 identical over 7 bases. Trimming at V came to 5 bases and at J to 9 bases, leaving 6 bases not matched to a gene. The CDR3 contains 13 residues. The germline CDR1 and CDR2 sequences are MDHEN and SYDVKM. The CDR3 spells CASSRDSNQKLFF. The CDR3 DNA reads TGTGCCAGCAGTCGGGACAGTAACCAAAAACTGTTTTTT.

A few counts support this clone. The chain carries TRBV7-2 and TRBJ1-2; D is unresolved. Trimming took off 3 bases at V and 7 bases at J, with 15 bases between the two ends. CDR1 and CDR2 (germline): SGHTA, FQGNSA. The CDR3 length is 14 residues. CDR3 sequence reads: CASSFSGPAGGYTF. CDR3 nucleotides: TGTGCCAGCAGCTTTTCCGGACCTGCGGGTGGCTACACCTTC. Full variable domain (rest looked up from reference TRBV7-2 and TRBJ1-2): GAGVSQSPSNKVTEKGKDVELRCDPISGHTALYWYRQSLGQGLEFLIYFQGNSAPDKSGLPSDRFSAERTGGSVSTLTIQRTQQEDSAVYLCASSFSGPAGGYTFGSGTRLTVV.

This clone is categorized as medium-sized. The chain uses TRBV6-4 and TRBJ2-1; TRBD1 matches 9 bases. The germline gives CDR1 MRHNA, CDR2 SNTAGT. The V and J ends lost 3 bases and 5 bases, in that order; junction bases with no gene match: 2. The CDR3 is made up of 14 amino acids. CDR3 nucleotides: TGTGCCAGCAGTGAGGGACAGGGACACAATGAGCAGTTCTTC. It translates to CASSEGQGHNEQFF.

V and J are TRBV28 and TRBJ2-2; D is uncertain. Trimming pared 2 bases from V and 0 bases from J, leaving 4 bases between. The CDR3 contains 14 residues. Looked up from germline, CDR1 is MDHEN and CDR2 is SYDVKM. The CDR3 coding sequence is TGTGCCAGCAGTTTAATCTCGAACACCGGGGAGCTGTTTTTT. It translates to CASSLISNTGELFF.

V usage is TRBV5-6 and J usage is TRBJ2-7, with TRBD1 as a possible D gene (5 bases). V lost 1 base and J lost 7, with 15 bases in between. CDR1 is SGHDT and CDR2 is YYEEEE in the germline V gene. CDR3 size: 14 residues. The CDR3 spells CASSLWAGMREQYF. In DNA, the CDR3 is TGTGCCAGCAGCTTGTGGGCAGGGATGCGGGAGCAGTACTTC.

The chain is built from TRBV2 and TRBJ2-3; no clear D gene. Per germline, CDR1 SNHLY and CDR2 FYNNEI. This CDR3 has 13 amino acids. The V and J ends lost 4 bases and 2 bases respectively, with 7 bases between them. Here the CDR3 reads CASSVLITDTQYF. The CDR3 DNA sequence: TGTGCCAGCAGTGTACTGATCACAGATACGCAGTATTTT.

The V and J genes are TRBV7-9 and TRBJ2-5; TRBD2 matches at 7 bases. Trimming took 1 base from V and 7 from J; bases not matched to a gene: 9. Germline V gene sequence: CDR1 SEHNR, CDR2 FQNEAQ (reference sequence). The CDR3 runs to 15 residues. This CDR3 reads CASSLVMGGPRTQYF. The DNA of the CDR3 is TGTGCCAGCAGCTTAGTCATGGGAGGGCCCAGGACCCAGTACTTC. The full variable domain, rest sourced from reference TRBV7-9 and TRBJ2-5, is DTGVSQNPRHKITKRGQNVTFRCDPISEHNRLYWYRQTLGQGPEFLTYFQNEAQLEKSRLLSDRFSAERPKGSFSTLEIQRTEQGDSAMYLCASSLVMGGPRTQYFGPGTRLLVL.

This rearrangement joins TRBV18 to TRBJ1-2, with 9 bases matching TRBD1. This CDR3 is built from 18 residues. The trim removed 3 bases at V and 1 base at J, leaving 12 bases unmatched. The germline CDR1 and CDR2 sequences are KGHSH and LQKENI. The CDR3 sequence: CASSPLHTGTGINYGYTF. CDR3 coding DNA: TGTGCCAGCTCACCCCTACACACCGGGACAGGGATTAACTATGGCTACACCTTC.

The CDR3 sequence: CASSYSGSQETQYF. The CDR3 DNA is TGTGCCAGCAGTTACTCCGGCTCTCAAGAGACCCAGTACTTC. The rearrangement joins TRBV6-6 to TRBJ2-5; D not resolved. V lost 0 bases and J lost 2, with 7 bases in between. Germline CDR1 MNHNY, CDR2 SVGAGI (reference sequence). The CDR3 spans 14 residues.

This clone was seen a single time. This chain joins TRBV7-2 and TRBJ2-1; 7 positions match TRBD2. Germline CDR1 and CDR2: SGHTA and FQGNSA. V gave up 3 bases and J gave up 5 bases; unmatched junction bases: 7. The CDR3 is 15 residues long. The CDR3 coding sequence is TGTGCCAGCAGCTTTACGGCTAGCGGCCACAATGAGCAGTTCTTC. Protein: CASSFTASGHNEQFF.